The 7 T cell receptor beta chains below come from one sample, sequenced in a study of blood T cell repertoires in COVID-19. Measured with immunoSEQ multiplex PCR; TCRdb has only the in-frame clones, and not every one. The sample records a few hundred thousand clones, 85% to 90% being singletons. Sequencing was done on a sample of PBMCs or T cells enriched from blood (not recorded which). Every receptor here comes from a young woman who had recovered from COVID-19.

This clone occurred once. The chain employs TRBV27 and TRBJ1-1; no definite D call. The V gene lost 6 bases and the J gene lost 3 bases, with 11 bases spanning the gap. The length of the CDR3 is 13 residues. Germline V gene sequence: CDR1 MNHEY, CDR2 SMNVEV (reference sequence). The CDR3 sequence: CASRPPRDTEAFF. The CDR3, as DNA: TGTGCCAGCAGGCCACCGAGGGACACTGAAGCTTTCTTT.

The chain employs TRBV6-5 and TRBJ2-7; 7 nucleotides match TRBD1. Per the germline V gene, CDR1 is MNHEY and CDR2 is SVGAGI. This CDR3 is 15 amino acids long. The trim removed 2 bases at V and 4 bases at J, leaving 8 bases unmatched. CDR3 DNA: TGTGCCAGCAGTTACGACCCAGGGGGAAGGTACGAGCAGTACTTC. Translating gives CASSYDPGGRYEQYF.

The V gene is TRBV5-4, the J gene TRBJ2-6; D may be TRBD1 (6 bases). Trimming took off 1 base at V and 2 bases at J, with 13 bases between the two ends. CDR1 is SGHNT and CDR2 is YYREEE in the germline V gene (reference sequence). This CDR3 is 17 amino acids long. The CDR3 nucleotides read TGTGCCAGCAGCTTGTTCCTAGGGGGAACTGGGGCCAACGTCCTGACTTTC. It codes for CASSLFLGGTGANVLTF.

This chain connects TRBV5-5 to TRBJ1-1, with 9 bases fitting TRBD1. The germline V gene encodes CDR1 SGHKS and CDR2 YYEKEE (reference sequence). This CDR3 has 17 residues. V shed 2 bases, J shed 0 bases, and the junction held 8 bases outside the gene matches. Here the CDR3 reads CASSLGRDRVLNTEAFF. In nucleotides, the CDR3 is TGTGCCAGCAGCTTAGGAAGGGACAGGGTCCTGAACACTGAAGCTTTCTTT.

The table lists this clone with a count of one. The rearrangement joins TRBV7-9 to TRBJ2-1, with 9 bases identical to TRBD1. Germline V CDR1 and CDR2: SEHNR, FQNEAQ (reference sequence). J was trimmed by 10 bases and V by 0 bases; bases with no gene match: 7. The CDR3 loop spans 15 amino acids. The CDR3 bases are TGTGCCAGCAGCTTAGCCCCGGGACAGGGAGGAGAGCAGTTCTTC. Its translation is CASSLAPGQGGEQFF.

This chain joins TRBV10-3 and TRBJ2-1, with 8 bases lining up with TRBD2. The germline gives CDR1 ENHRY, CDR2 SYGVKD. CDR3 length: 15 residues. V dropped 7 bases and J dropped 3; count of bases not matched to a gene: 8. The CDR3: CAIKDSGGDYNEQFF. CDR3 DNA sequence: TGTGCCATCAAAGATTCCGGGGGGGACTACAATGAGCAGTTCTTC.

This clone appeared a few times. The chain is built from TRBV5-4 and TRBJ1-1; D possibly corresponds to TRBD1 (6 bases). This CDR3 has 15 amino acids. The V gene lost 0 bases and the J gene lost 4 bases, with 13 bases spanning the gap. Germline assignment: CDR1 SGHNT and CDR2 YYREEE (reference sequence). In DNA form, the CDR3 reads TGTGCCAGCAGCTTGGTAGCGGGGGCGGGCACTGAAGCTTTCTTT. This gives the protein CASSLVAGAGTEAFF.